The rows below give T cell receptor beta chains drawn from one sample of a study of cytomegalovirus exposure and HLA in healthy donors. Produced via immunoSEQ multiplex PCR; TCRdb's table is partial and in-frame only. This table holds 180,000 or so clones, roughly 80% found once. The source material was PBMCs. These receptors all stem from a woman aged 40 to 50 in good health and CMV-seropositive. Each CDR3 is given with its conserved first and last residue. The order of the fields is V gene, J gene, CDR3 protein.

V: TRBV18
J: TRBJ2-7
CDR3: CASSPGAVGGQYF

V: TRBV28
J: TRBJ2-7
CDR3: CASAMPSKPWEQYF

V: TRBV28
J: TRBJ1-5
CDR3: CASSSLGTRHQPQHF

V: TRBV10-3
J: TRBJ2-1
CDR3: CAISRGLAGGRDEQFF

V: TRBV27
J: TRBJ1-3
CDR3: CASSSFSGTGGNTIYF

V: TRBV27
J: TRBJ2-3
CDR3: CASSVQDTDTQYF

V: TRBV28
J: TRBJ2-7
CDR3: CASSTPGQRYEQYF

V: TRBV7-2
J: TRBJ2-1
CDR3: CASREGGSYNEQFF

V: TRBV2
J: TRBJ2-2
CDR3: CASSVSRAVDTGELFF

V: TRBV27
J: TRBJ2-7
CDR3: CASSLLAGDWEQYF

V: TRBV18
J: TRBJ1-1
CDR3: CASSPSGTGAMNTEAFF

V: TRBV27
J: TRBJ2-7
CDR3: CASSLSRVYEQYF

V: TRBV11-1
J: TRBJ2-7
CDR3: CASSLGSPYEQYF

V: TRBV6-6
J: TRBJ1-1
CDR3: CASSYGQGMNTEAFF

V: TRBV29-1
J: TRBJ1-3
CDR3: CSVGPTGRGNTIYF

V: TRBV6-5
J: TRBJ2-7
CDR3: CASSYSSGTYEQYF

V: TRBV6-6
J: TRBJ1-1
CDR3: CASSYGQNTEAFF

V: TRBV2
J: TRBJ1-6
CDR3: CASKRGTGEYSPLHF

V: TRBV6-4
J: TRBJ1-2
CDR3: CASSEREGYGYTF

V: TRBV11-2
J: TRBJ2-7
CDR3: CASRGTGAPSYEQYF

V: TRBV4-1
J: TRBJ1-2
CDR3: CASSQEPGTSLSYTF

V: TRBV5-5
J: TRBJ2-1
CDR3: CASSLSQGQTVEFF

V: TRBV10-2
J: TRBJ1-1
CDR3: CASIPDGQNTEAFF

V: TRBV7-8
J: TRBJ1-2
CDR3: CASSTTDYGYTF

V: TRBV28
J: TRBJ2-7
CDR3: CASSDGSWVPSYEQYF

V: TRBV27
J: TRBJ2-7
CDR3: CASSLSKGSGTSGRSSYEQCF

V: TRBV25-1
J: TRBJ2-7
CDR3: CASRGTESSYEQYF

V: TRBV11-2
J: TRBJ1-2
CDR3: CASSPKSGQGGLFGYTF

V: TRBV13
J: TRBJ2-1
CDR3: CASSLELTGLVPQSSYNEQFF

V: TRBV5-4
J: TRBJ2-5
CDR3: CASSLRTSGRGETQYF

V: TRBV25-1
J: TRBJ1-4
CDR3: CASSVHGTGNEKLFF